One sample yielded the 8 T cell receptor beta chains listed below, sequenced in a study of blood T cell repertoires in COVID-19. Using immunoSEQ multiplex PCR, the repertoire was profiled, and TCRdb retains in-frame clones only, with some absent. In the table there are some 150,000 clones, roughly 89% of which are singletons. The sample was peripheral blood. Receptors originate from a woman aged 50 to 60 with acute or convalescent COVID-19.

The V and J genes are TRBV30 and TRBJ1-2; D remains ambiguous. The CDR3 sequence is 12 residues long. The V end lost 1 base, the J end lost 5 bases, and 8 bases lay between the germline ends. Per the germline V gene, CDR1 is GTSNPN and CDR2 is SVGIG (reference sequence). The CDR3 is CAWSGAGYGYTF. The DNA of the CDR3 is TGTGCCTGGAGTGGTGCGGGGTATGGCTACACCTTC.

The rearrangement uses TRBV7-2 and TRBJ2-1; perhaps TRBD2 as D (5 bases). Between the trimmed V and J ends, which lost 1 base and 2 bases, there was a span of 12 bases. Germline CDR1 reads SGHTA; CDR2 reads FQGNSA. CDR3 length: 16 amino acids. CDR3 DNA sequence: TGTGCCAGCAGCTTAGTAATAGGACTGGCCTACAATGAGCAGTTCTTC. Residues: CASSLVIGLAYNEQFF.

The CDR3: CSVEEGGVGANVLTF. The CDR3 DNA reads TGCAGCGTTGAAGAGGGAGGTGTTGGGGCCAACGTCCTGACTTTC. The chain joins TRBV29-1 to TRBJ2-6; a weak D match, TRBD2 (6 bases). V lost 0 bases and J lost 3, with 9 bases in between. CDR3 length: 15 amino acids. CDR1 is SQVTM, CDR2 ANQGSEA, per germline.

The chain carries TRBV30 and TRBJ1-2, with TRBD1 as a possible D gene (5 bases). Germline-derived CDR1 and CDR2 are GTSNPN and SVGIG (reference sequence). There are 13 residues in the CDR3. Trimming removed 4 bases at V and 4 bases at J, with 13 bases between. The CDR3, as DNA: TGTGCCTGGACCCTATCGACAGTCTATGGCTACACCTTC. This gives the protein CAWTLSTVYGYTF.

The J gene is TRBJ2-1, the V gene TRBV7-9; tentatively, D is TRBD1 (6 bases). This CDR3 has 12 amino acids. V was clipped by 1 base and J by 12 bases, with 10 bases between them. The germline V gene encodes CDR1 SEHNR and CDR2 FQNEAQ (reference sequence). CDR3 residues: CASSLGQDVQFF. The CDR3 bases are TGTGCCAGCAGCTTAGGACAGGATGTGCAGTTCTTC. Supplemented by reference TRBV7-9 and TRBJ2-1, the full variable domain reads DTGVSQNPRHKITKRGQNVTFRCDPISEHNRLYWYRQTLGQGPEFLTYFQNEAQLEKSRLLSDRFSAERPKGSFSTLEIQRTEQGDSAMYLCASSLGQDVQFFGPGTRLTVL.

The genes are TRBV25-1 and TRBJ2-1; TRBD1 matches at 8 bases. CDR1 and CDR2 (germline): MGHDK, SYGVNS. The CDR3 totals 12 residues. The V segment lost 11 bases and the J segment 7 bases; nucleotides outside the gene matches: 7. CDR3 sequence: CARTGFGNEQFF. The DNA of the CDR3 is TGTGCCCGGACAGGGTTCGGTAATGAGCAGTTCTTC.

The J gene is TRBJ2-1, the V gene TRBV24-1, with D maybe TRBD1 (6 bases). This CDR3 has 15 residues. The germline CDR1 and CDR2 sequences are KGHDR and SFDVKD. V was trimmed by 10 bases and J by 9 bases, leaving 24 bases between them. Here the CDR3 DNA reads TGTGCCACAGGGGCCGAAGGGGGAACGGTTTCTGAGCAGTTCTTC. It specifies CATGAEGGTVSEQFF.

The CDR3 loop is CAWSRPGRGQRTEAFF. Written as DNA, the CDR3 is TGTGCCTGGAGTCGACCCGGCAGGGGACAAAGGACTGAAGCTTTCTTT. V gene TRBV30 combines with J gene TRBJ1-1, with D perhaps matching TRBD1 (6 bases). The V end lost 2 bases, the J end lost 5 bases, and 21 bases lay between the germline ends. CDR1 is GTSNPN, CDR2 SVGIG, per germline (reference sequence). This CDR3 is built from 16 residues.